This entry lists 27 T cell receptor beta chains sequenced from one sample in a study of CD8+CD57+ T cells in acquired aplastic anemia. Both TCR beta VDJ combination and CDR3 sequence profiling were carried out. Genomic DNA was the template for this profiling. TCRdb re-derived calls from the reads in MiXCR, one entry per CDR3 protein. The sample contains about 190,000 distinct CDR3 sequences, roughly half of which appear only once. Sequences were obtained from sorted CD4+, CD8+, or CD8+CD57+ T cells (not recorded which) from PBMCs. The source is a human donor in good health, serving as a control.

V and J are TRBV7-8 and TRBJ2-7; 13 nucleotides align to TRBD2. The CDR3 extends over 20 amino acids. V lost 1 base, J lost 4 bases, and 16 bases stayed unmatched. The germline V gene has CDR1 SGHVS and CDR2 FQNEAQ. The CDR3 DNA sequence: TGTGCCAGCAGCTTAGGAGGGACTAGCGGGATCAAGCCCCCGCCATACGAGCAGTACTTC. Translating gives CASSLGGTSGIKPPPYEQYF.

The chain couples TRBV20-1 to TRBJ2-5; 10 bases match TRBD2. With 3 bases clipped from V and 4 bases from J, the junction kept 11 bases outside the gene matches. From germline, CDR1 is DFQATT and CDR2 SNEGSKA (reference sequence). The CDR3 sequence is 16 residues long. The CDR3 reads CSARTSGLHLGETQYF. In nucleotides, the CDR3 is TGCAGTGCTAGGACTAGCGGGCTACACCTAGGAGAGACCCAGTACTTC.

Worth noting for this clonotype: Its ends do not fully match the called genes, so a read error is possible. The rearrangement uses TRBV7-9 and TRBJ2-5; tentatively, D is TRBD2 (6 bases). This CDR3 spans 19 amino acids. Looked up from germline, CDR1 is SEHNR and CDR2 is FQNEAQ (reference sequence). CDR3 protein: CTSSLDSGWASGREETQYF. For the CDR3, the DNA is TGTACCAGCAGCTTAGACTCCGGCTGGGCGAGCGGGCGAGAAGAGACCCAGTACTTC. Complete variable domain (other parts from reference TRBV7-9 and TRBJ2-5): DTGVSQNPRHKITKRGQNVTFRCDPISEHNRLYWYRQTLGQGPEFLTYFQNEAQLEKSRLLSDRFSAERPKGSFSTLEIQRTEQGDSAMYLCTSSLDSGWASGREETQYFGPGTRLLVL.

This clonotype was counted at least ten times. Sequence at one end of the junction differs from germline and may be a read error. The V and J genes are TRBV7-9 and TRBJ2-7; no firm D call. CDR3 length equals 14 residues. In germline, CDR1 is SEHNR, CDR2 FQNEAQ (reference sequence). For the CDR3, the DNA is TGTGCCAGCAGCTTTCTCCAGGCCTCCAACGAGCAGTACTTC. It yields the protein CASSFLQASNEQYF.

This clonotype was seen repeatedly, ten times or more. J is TRBJ2-7 and V is TRBV11-3; the D is unclear. CDR3 size: 14 residues. Germline CDR1 reads SGHNT; CDR2 reads YENEEA. V was shortened by 1 base and J by 1 base, with 8 bases between the two germline ends. Here the CDR3 DNA reads TGTGCCAGCAGCTTAGGGCCGGATTCCTACGAGCAGTACTTC. Its protein is CASSLGPDSYEQYF.

The V call is TRBV7-2, the J call TRBJ2-1; D is perhaps TRBD1 (7 bases). Germline CDR1 reads SGHTA; CDR2 reads FQGNSA. V was pared by 1 base and J by 2 bases, with 12 bases between. This CDR3 region has 16 residues. The CDR3 region is CASSLEGGQTYNEQFF. The CDR3 DNA sequence: TGTGCCAGCAGCTTAGAGGGGGGACAGACCTACAATGAGCAGTTCTTC. The whole variable domain, filled in from reference TRBV7-2 and TRBJ2-1, reads GAGVSQSPSNKVTEKGKDVELRCDPISGHTALYWYRQSLGQGLEFLIYFQGNSAPDKSGLPSDRFSAERTGGSVSTLTIQRTQQEDSAVYLCASSLEGGQTYNEQFFGPGTRLTVL.

This clonotype has a count of ten or more. The chain uses TRBV12-3 or TRBV12-4 and TRBJ1-4; TRBD1 is a possible D gene (5 bases). The V and J ends lost 5 bases and 14 bases respectively, with 15 bases between them. The length of the CDR3 is 12 residues. In nucleotides, the CDR3 is TGTGCCAGCAGTCCTGGACTGGACACCCTGTTTTTT. Amino acids: CASSPGLDTLFF.

This chain joins TRBV7-7 and TRBJ2-5; a possible D gene is TRBD2 (5 bases). CDR3 length equals 13 residues. V was trimmed by 5 bases and J by 2 bases, leaving 9 bases between them. Germline V lookup: CDR1 SSHAT, CDR2 FNYEAQ (reference sequence). The CDR3 is CASSLSGQETQYF. CDR3 bases: TGTGCCAGCAGCCTATCGGGACAAGAGACCCAGTACTTC. The full variable domain, rest sourced from reference TRBV7-7 and TRBJ2-5, is GAGVSQSPRYKVTKRGQDVTLRCDPISSHATLYWYQQALGQGPEFLTYFNYEAQPDKSGLPSDRFSAERPEGSISTLTIQRTEQRDSAMYRCASSLSGQETQYFGPGTRLLVL.

The chain is built from TRBV7-6 and TRBJ2-7; 14 bases map to TRBD2. V lost 5 bases, J lost 7 bases, and 7 bases stayed unmatched. This CDR3 is 15 amino acids long. CDR1 is SGHVS and CDR2 is FNYEAQ in the germline V gene. The CDR3 spells CASSARTSGGLEQYF. The DNA of the CDR3 is TGTGCCAGCAGCGCCCGGACTAGCGGGGGGTTGGAGCAGTACTTC.

As concerns this clonotype: No conserved phenylalanine or tryptophan ends this CDR3, so it is likely a read error. This chain links TRBV5-6 with TRBJ2-7; TRBD1 matches 9 bases. V lost 1 base and J lost 3; bases outside the gene matches: 2. The germline CDR1 and CDR2 sequences are SGHDT and YYEEEE. The CDR3 has 14 amino acids. The CDR3 reads CASSLWGQGYEQYL. The DNA for the CDR3 is TGTGCCAGCAGCTTGTGGGGACAGGGCTACGAGCAGTACCTC.

Many counts were recorded for this clonotype. V and J are TRBV5-1 and TRBJ1-1, with D unclear. The germline gives CDR1 SGHRS, CDR2 YFSETQ. Trimming cost V 0 bases and J 6 bases, with 6 bases left between them. The CDR3 has 12 amino acids. Written as DNA, the CDR3 is TGCGCCAGCAGCTTGGAAAGGTCTGAAGCTTTCTTT. Translated, it gives CASSLERSEAFF.

This clonotype was detected many times. This chain uses TRBV6-1 with TRBJ2-7; D may be TRBD2 (7 bases). The V end lost 0 bases, the J end lost 2 bases, and 11 bases lay between the germline ends. The CDR3 covers 15 residues. The germline V gene encodes CDR1 MNHNS and CDR2 SASEGT. For the CDR3, the DNA is TGTGCCAGCAGTGAAGCTAGGGGGGGACCCTACGAGCAGTACTTC. Amino acid sequence: CASSEARGGPYEQYF.

This clonotype was found a few times. This sequence joins TRBV19 and TRBJ2-5; D not resolved. Trimming left V 5 bases short and J 2 bases short, with 6 bases between. Germline V gene data show CDR1 as LNHDA and CDR2 as SQIVND (reference sequence). The CDR3 extends over 12 amino acids. The CDR3 spells CASSSRQETQYF. CDR3 DNA sequence: TGTGCCAGTAGTTCCAGGCAAGAGACCCAGTACTTC.

This clonotype was observed many times. V usage is TRBV3-1 and J usage is TRBJ2-5, with D maybe TRBD1 (5 bases). Trimming left V 5 bases short and J 1 base short, with 8 bases between. The CDR3 has 13 residues. The germline CDR1 and CDR2 sequences are LGHDT and YNNKEL (reference sequence). CDR3 region: CASSDRPQETQYF. CDR3 nucleotide sequence: TGTGCCAGCAGCGACAGACCCCAAGAGACCCAGTACTTC.

The rearrangement joins TRBV9 to TRBJ2-3; D uncertain. V lost 0 bases and J lost 2, with 10 bases in between. Germline V gene data show CDR1 as SGDLS and CDR2 as YYNGEE. This CDR3 is 15 amino acids long. The CDR3 loop reads CASSVDGKLTDTQYF. The DNA of the CDR3 is TGTGCCAGCAGCGTAGACGGTAAACTCACAGATACGCAGTATTTT.

This clonotype was counted once. V is TRBV20-1 and J is TRBJ2-3; TRBD1 agrees at 7 bases. Germline CDR1 DFQATT, CDR2 SNEGSKA (reference sequence). After removal of 4 bases from V and 11 bases from J, the junction contained 24 bases not matched to a gene. The CDR3 runs to 17 residues. CDR3 protein: CSATYHRGGWYDGEQYF. The CDR3 coding sequence is TGCAGTGCTACCTACCACAGGGGCGGCTGGTACGACGGTGAGCAGTATTTT.

The chain is built from TRBV19 and TRBJ1-2, with D possibly TRBD1 on 5 matching bases. This CDR3 region has 12 residues. V lost 9 bases and J 5 bases, leaving 13 bases between the germline ends. CDR1 is LNHDA, CDR2 SQIVND, per germline (reference sequence). This CDR3 reads CASWGREYGYTF. In nucleotides, the CDR3 is TGTGCCAGCTGGGGGAGGGAATATGGCTACACCTTC.

This clonotype was detected ten times or more. The chain links TRBV5-1 to TRBJ2-7, with D possibly matching TRBD1 (5 bases). The length of the CDR3 is 14 residues. V was cut by 6 bases and J by 3 bases, with 16 bases left in between. CDR1 is SGHRS and CDR2 is YFSETQ in the germline V gene. The CDR3 loop reads CASTRGQGFYEQYF. CDR3 sequence (DNA): TGCGCCAGCACCCGAGGCCAGGGATTCTACGAGCAGTACTTC.

This clonotype was seen at least ten times. The chain links TRBV29-1 to TRBJ2-7; no clear D gene. CDR3 length: 14 amino acids. CDR1 is SQVTM and CDR2 is ANQGSEA in the germline V gene. V lost 0 bases to trimming and J lost 0 bases, with 9 bases between them. This chain's CDR3 is CSVEDTRSSYEQYF. The CDR3 DNA follows: TGCAGCGTTGAAGACACCCGGAGCTCCTACGAGCAGTACTTC.

This clonotype was seen many times. J is TRBJ2-7 and V is TRBV19; D is perhaps TRBD1 (5 bases). Germline-derived CDR1 and CDR2 are LNHDA and SQIVND (reference sequence). V dropped 6 bases and J dropped 0 bases, with 12 bases sitting between them. The CDR3 spans 14 residues. CDR3 coding DNA: TGTGCCAGTAGCATTGGGCAGGGCTCCTACGAGCAGTACTTC. Amino acids: CASSIGQGSYEQYF.

This chain connects TRBV7-9 to TRBJ2-7; 12 nucleotides agree with TRBD2. Germline V gene data show CDR1 as SEHNR and CDR2 as FQNEAQ (reference sequence). The CDR3 has 16 amino acids. J was trimmed by 2 bases and V by 4 bases; bases with no gene match: 6. The CDR3 region is CASSSYLAGGTYEQYF. The CDR3, as DNA: TGTGCCAGCAGCTCATATCTAGCGGGGGGGACCTACGAGCAGTACTTC.

This clonotype was seen a few times. This chain links TRBV10-3 with TRBJ2-7, with a tentative D call TRBD2 (6 bases). CDR3 size: 14 residues. Trimming took off 10 bases at V and 3 bases at J, with 19 bases between the two ends. CDR1 ENHRY and CDR2 SYGVKD come from the germline V gene. The CDR3 nucleotides are TGTGCCACTGGGTACGGGCAGGGAGGCTACGAGCAGTACTTC. The encoded protein is CATGYGQGGYEQYF.

This clonotype was observed many times. The rearrangement joins TRBV12-3 or TRBV12-4 to TRBJ1-1; D perhaps matches TRBD1 (6 bases). Trimming removed 9 bases from V and 4 bases from J, with 12 bases in between. The CDR3 is 12 amino acids. CDR3 sequence: CASKVGATEAFF. CDR3 nucleotide sequence: TGTGCCAGTAAGGTGGGGGCCACTGAAGCTTTCTTT.

This clonotype was counted many times. This rearrangement joins TRBV6-5 to TRBJ1-6; D is uncertain. Germline CDR1 MNHEY, CDR2 SVGAGI. Trimming stripped 7 bases from V and 5 bases from J, with 9 bases between. The CDR3 sequence is 13 residues long. The CDR3 DNA follows: TGTGCCAGCAACAACGCCGATAATTCACCCCTCCACTTT. This gives the protein CASNNADNSPLHF.

This clonotype was detected ten times or more. This chain links TRBV9 with TRBJ2-2; maybe TRBD2 (6 bases). V was shortened by 6 bases and J by 2 bases, with 14 bases between the two germline ends. CDR1 is SGDLS and CDR2 is YYNGEE in the germline V gene. This CDR3 has 15 residues. CDR3 protein: CASNTGLLNTGELFF. For the CDR3, the DNA is TGTGCCAGCAACACGGGACTTTTAAACACCGGGGAGCTGTTTTTT.

The V gene is TRBV7-2, the J gene TRBJ2-7; tentatively, D is TRBD1 (6 bases). Trimming left V 5 bases short and J 3 bases short, with 14 bases between. The CDR3 contains 14 residues. Germline values: CDR1 SGHTA, CDR2 FQGNSA. The CDR3 reads CASSPQTGHYEQYF. CDR3 sequence (DNA): TGTGCCAGCAGCCCGCAAACAGGGCACTACGAGCAGTACTTC.

The CDR3 protein is CASSFAAVTGGGIEKLFF. As DNA, the CDR3 is TGCGCCAGCAGCTTCGCGGCAGTAACAGGGGGAGGGATTGAAAAACTGTTTTTT. The chain employs TRBV5-1 and TRBJ1-4, with 8 bases identical to TRBD1. The CDR3 totals 18 residues. Germline CDR1 and CDR2: SGHRS and YFSETQ. V was clipped by 2 bases and J by 7 bases; unmatched bases: 16.